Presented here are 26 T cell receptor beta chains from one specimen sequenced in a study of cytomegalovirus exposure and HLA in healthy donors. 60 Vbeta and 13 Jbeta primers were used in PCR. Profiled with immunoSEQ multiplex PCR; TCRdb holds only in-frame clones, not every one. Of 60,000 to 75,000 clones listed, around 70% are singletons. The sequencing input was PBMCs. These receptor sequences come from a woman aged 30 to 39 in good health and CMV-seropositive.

In DNA, the CDR3 is TGTGCCAGCAGGGCATCCAGGGGATCGGGGAACATTCAGTACTTC. Amino acids: CASRASRGSGNIQYF. This sequence joins TRBV7-2 and TRBJ2-4, with D perhaps matching TRBD1 (6 bases). V lost 6 bases to trimming and J lost 7 bases, with 19 bases between them. Germline lookup yields CDR1 SGHTA and CDR2 FQGNSA. The length of the CDR3 is 15 residues.

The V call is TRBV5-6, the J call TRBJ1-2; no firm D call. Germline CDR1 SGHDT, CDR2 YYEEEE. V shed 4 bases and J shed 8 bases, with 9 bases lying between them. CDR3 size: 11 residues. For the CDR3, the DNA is TGTGCCAGCAGCCAAGGGAGCGGCTACACCTTC. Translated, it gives CASSQGSGYTF.

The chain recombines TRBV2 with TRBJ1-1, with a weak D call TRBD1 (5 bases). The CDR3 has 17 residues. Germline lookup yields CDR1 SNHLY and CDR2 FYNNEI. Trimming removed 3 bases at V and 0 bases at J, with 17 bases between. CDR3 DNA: TGTGCCAGCAGTGACGTAAGAGACAGTCCGATGAACACTGAAGCTTTCTTT. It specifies CASSDVRDSPMNTEAFF.

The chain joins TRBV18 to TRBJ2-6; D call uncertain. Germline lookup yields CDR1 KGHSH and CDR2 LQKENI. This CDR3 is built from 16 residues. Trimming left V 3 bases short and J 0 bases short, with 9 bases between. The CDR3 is CASSPQQLSGANVLTF. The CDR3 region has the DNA TGTGCCAGCTCACCTCAACAGCTCTCTGGGGCCAACGTCCTGACTTTC.

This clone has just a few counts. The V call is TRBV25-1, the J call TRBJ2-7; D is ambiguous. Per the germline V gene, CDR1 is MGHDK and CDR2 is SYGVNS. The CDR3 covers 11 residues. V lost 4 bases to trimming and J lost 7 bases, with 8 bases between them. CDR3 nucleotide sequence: TGTGCCAGCAGTGGCCCCCGGGAGCAGTACTTC. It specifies CASSGPREQYF.

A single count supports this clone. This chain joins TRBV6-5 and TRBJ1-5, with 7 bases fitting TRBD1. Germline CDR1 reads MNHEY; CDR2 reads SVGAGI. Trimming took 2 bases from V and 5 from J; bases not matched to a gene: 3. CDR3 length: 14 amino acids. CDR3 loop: CASSYDRAYQPQHF. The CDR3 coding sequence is TGTGCCAGCAGTTACGACAGGGCGTATCAGCCCCAGCATTTT.

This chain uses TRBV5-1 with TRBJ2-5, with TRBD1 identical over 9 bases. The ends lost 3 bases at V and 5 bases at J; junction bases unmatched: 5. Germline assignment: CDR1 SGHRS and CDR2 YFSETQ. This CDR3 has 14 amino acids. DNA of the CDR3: TGCGCCAGCAGCTCCGGGACAGGGAGGGAGACCCAGTACTTC. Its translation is CASSSGTGRETQYF.

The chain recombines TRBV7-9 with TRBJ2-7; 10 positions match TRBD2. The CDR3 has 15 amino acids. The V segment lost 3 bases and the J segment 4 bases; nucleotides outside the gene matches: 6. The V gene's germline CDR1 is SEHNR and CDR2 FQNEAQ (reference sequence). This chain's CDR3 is CASSFPTSGSYEQYF. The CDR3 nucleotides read TGTGCCAGCAGCTTTCCGACTAGCGGGTCGTACGAGCAGTACTTC.

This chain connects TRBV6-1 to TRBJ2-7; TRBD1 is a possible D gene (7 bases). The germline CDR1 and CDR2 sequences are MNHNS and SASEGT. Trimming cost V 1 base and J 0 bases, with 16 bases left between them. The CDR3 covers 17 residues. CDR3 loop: CASSEGGLRDSSYEQYF. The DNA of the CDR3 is TGTGCCAGCAGTGAAGGGGGGCTGCGGGACAGCTCCTACGAGCAGTACTTC.

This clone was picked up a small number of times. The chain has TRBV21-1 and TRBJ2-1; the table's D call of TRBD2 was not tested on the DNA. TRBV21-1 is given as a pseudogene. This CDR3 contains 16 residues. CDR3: CASSSNSGRKVDEQFF. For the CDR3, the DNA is TGTGCCAGCAGCTCAAATAGCGGGAGGAAGGTCGATGAGCAGTTCTTC.

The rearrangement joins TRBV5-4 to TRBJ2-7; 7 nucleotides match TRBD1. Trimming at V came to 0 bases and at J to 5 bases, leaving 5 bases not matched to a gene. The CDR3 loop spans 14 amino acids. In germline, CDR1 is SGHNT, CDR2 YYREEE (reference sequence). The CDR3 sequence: CASSLGATGDEQYF. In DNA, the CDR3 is TGTGCCAGCAGCTTGGGGGCCACAGGGGACGAGCAGTACTTC.

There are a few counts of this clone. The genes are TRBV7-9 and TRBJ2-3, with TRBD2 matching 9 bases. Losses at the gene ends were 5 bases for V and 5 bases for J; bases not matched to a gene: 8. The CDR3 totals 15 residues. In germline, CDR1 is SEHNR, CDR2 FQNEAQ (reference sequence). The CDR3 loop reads CASSRASGTRDTQYF. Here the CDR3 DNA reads TGTGCCAGCAGCCGCGCTAGCGGGACGAGAGATACGCAGTATTTT.

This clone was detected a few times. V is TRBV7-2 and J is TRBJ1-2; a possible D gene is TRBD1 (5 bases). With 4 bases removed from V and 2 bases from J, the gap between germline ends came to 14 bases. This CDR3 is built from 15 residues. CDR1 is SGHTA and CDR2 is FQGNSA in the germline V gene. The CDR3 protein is CASSSQEGPNYGYTF. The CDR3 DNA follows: TGTGCCAGCAGCTCCCAGGAGGGGCCGAACTATGGCTACACCTTC.

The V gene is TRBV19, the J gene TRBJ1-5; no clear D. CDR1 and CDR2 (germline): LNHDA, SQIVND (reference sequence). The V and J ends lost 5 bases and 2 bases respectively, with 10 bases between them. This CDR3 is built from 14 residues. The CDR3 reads CASSVGRGNQPQHF. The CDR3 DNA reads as TGTGCCAGTAGTGTCGGGAGAGGCAATCAGCCCCAGCATTTT.

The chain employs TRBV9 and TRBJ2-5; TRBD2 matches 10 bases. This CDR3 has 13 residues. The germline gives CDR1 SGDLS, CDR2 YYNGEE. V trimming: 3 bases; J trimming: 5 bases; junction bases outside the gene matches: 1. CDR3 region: CASSGSGRETQYF. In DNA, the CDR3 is TGTGCCAGCAGCGGTAGCGGGAGGGAGACCCAGTACTTC.

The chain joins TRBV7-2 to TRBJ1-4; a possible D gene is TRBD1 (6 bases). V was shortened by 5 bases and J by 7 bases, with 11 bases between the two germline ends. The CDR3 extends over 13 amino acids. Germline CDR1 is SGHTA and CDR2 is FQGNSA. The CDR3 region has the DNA TGTGCCAGCAGCCGGGGACATGCTGAAAAACTGTTTTTT. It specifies CASSRGHAEKLFF.

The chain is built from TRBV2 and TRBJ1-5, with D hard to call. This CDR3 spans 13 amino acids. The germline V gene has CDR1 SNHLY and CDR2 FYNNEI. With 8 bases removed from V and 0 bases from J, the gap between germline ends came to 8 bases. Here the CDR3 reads CASGENSNQPQHF. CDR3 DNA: TGTGCCAGCGGGGAGAATAGCAATCAGCCCCAGCATTTT.

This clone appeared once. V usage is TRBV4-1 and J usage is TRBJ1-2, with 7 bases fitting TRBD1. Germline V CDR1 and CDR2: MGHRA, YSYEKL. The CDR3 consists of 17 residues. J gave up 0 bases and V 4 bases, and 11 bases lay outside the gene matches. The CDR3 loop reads CASSPAMWGTANYGYTF. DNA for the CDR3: TGCGCCAGCAGCCCCGCGATGTGGGGGACAGCTAACTATGGCTACACCTTC.

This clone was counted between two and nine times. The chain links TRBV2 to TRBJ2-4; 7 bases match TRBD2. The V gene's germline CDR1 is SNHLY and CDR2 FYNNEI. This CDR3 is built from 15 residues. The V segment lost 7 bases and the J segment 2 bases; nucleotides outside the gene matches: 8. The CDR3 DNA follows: TGTGCCAGCACGGATCCGGGAGGATCCAAAAACATTCAGTACTTC. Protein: CASTDPGGSKNIQYF.

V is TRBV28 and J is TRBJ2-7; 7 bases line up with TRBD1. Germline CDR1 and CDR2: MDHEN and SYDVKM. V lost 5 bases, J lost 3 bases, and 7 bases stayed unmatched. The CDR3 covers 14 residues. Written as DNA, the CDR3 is TGTGCCAGCAGTCCTACAGGGGACGGCTACGAGCAGTACTTC. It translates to CASSPTGDGYEQYF.

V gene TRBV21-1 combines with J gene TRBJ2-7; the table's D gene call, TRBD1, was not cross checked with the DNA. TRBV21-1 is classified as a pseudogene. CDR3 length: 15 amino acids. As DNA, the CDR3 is TGTGCCAGCAGCAAAAGACAGGTTCCCCGCTACGAGCAGTACTTC. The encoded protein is CASSKRQVPRYEQYF.

The CDR3 protein is CASSQVAQGAIYEQYF. CDR3 DNA: TGCGCCAGCAGCCAAGTCGCACAGGGGGCTATCTACGAGCAGTACTTC. This chain connects TRBV4-3 to TRBJ2-7, with TRBD1 matching 9 bases. The CDR3 sequence is 16 residues long. Germline V gives CDR1 LGHNA, CDR2 YSLEER. V shed 1 base and J 3 bases; nucleotides not matched to a gene: 7.

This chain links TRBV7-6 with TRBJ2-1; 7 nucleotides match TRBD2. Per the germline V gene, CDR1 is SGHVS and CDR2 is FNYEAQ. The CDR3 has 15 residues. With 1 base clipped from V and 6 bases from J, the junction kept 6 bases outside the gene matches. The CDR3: CASSLGGRARNEQFF. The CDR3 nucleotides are TGTGCCAGCAGCTTAGGGGGGAGGGCCCGCAATGAGCAGTTCTTC.

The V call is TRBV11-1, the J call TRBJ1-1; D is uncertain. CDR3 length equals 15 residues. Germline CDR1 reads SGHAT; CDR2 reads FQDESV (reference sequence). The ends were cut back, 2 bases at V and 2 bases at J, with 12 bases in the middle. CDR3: CASSLSTVTNTEAFF. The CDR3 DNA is TGTGCCAGCAGCTTATCAACAGTGACCAACACTGAAGCTTTCTTT.

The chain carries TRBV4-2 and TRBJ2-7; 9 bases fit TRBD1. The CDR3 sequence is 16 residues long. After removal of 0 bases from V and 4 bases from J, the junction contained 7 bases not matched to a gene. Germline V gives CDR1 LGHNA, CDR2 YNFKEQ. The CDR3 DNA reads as TGTGCCAGCAGCCAAGAGGACAGGGACAGGGAATACGAGCAGTACTTC. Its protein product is CASSQEDRDREYEQYF.

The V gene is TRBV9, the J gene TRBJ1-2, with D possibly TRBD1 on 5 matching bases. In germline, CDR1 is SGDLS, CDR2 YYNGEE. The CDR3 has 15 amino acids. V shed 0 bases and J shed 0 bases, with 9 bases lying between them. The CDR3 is CASSVEEGANYGYTF. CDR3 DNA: TGTGCCAGCAGCGTAGAGGAAGGGGCTAACTATGGCTACACCTTC.